The clone carrying this TCR beta chain was picked up many times. Its target is not known. The sample is drawn from a study of T cells in Graves' hyperthyroidism and ophthalmopathy. Study-level information: Peripheral blood was taken when the disease was first diagnosed, before any treatment began.

RNA transcripts provided the source from which TCR beta CDR3 regions were amplified. An initial round of RT-PCR targeting the TCR CDR3 relied on the HTBI primer set. TCRdb re-analysed the multiplex PCR reads in MiXCR, keeping a single row per CDR3 protein. Among approximately 480,000 distinct CDR3 sequences listed, around 21% were seen once. Each diagnosis drew on symptoms, thyroxine, TRAb, thyroid ultrasound and orbital computed tomography findings. Source material for PBMCs was around 10 ml fresh peripheral blood. Germline loops: CDR1 DFQATT, CDR2 SNEGSKA (reference sequence). CDR3 length: 12 residues. Trimming removed 2 bases from V and 4 bases from J, with 8 bases in between. Findings and limits, study-wide: Blood also showed most of the thyroid clonotypes that were expanded above 0.001.

The chain has TRBV20-1 and TRBJ1-2; unclear D gene. Source material: blood. The TCR originated in a man between 18 and 29 years old with Graves' hyperthyroidism. The CDR3 DNA reads TGCAGTGCTAGAATCGGGCCCTATGGCTACACCTTC. Translation: CSARIGPYGYTF.